The rows below give T cell receptor beta chains drawn from one sample of a study of cytomegalovirus exposure and HLA in healthy donors. Generated by immunoSEQ multiplex PCR, the TCRdb table keeps only in-frame clones and is missing some. The sample contains approximately 300,000 clones, about four fifths of which appear only once. Sequences were obtained from PBMCs. The receptor set was obtained from a middle-aged woman in good health and CMV-seropositive. CDR3s include the opening cysteine and the closing phenylalanine or tryptophan. Fields, in order: CDR3 DNA, CDR3 protein, J gene, V gene, D gene, clone size. D genes are given only for firm matches. Where a row states a size, it is once, few, many or the class of an expanded clone; other rows omit it.

CDR3 DNA: TGTGCCAGTAGTGCCCTCTCTAGCGCTTTGACAGATACGCAGTATTTT
CDR3 protein: CASSALSSALTDTQYF
J gene: TRBJ2-3
V gene: TRBV19
D gene: .
clone size: .

CDR3 DNA: TGTGCCAGCAGCAACGCGGGGGGATCTAATGAAAAACTGTTTTTT
CDR3 protein: CASSNAGGSNEKLFF
J gene: TRBJ1-4
V gene: TRBV28
D gene: .
clone size: .

CDR3 DNA: TGCGCCAGCAGCTTGGATCCGCCGAGTCAGCGGTTCTCCTACGAGCAGTACTTC
CDR3 protein: CASSLDPPSQRFSYEQYF
J gene: TRBJ2-7
V gene: TRBV5-1
D gene: .
clone size: .

CDR3 DNA: TGTGCCAGTAGTATAGGGACAGGGGGCTACGAGCAGTACTTC
CDR3 protein: CASSIGTGGYEQYF
J gene: TRBJ2-7
V gene: TRBV19
D gene: TRBD1
clone size: .

CDR3 DNA: TGTGCCAGCAGCCCTAATAGCGGGATCCACCGAGACTACGAGCAGTACTTC
CDR3 protein: CASSPNSGIHRDYEQYF
J gene: TRBJ2-7
V gene: TRBV7-2
D gene: TRBD2
clone size: .

CDR3 DNA: TGCGCCAGCAGCTTGGATACGTCGGGTTCGACTGAAGCTTTCTTT
CDR3 protein: CASSLDTSGSTEAFF
J gene: TRBJ1-1
V gene: TRBV5-1
D gene: .
clone size: once

CDR3 DNA: TGTGCCAGCAGCCTCAGGACAGATACGCAGTATTTT
CDR3 protein: CASSLRTDTQYF
J gene: TRBJ2-3
V gene: TRBV28
D gene: .
clone size: .

CDR3 DNA: TGTGCCAGCAGCTTGGGACAGGGGCCACTTAAGGCCCAGTACTTC
CDR3 protein: CASSLGQGPLKAQYF
J gene: TRBJ2-5
V gene: TRBV5-6
D gene: TRBD1
clone size: .

CDR3 DNA: TGTGCCAGTAGTATTGTACAGATGAACACTGAAGCTTTCTTT
CDR3 protein: CASSIVQMNTEAFF
J gene: TRBJ1-1
V gene: TRBV19
D gene: .
clone size: .

CDR3 DNA: TGTGCCAGCAGCCAAATGAGGTATCCCTACGAGCAGTACTTC
CDR3 protein: CASSQMRYPYEQYF
J gene: TRBJ2-7
V gene: TRBV14
D gene: .
clone size: .

CDR3 DNA: TGTGCCAGTCATAGCGGGAGGGATCACAATGAGCAGTTCTTC
CDR3 protein: CASHSGRDHNEQFF
J gene: TRBJ2-1
V gene: TRBV30
D gene: TRBD2
clone size: .

CDR3 DNA: TGTGCCAGCTCACCAATGACTAGCGGGAGAGTGAATGAGCAGTTCTTC
CDR3 protein: CASSPMTSGRVNEQFF
J gene: TRBJ2-1
V gene: TRBV18
D gene: TRBD2
clone size: .

CDR3 DNA: TGTGCCAGTAGAGGGTCGGGAGAGCAGTACTTC
CDR3 protein: CASRGSGEQYF
J gene: TRBJ2-7
V gene: TRBV19
D gene: .
clone size: few

CDR3 DNA: TGTGCCTGGAACAGACAGTTGGTGAATGAGCAGTTCTTC
CDR3 protein: CAWNRQLVNEQFF
J gene: TRBJ2-1
V gene: TRBV30
D gene: .
clone size: .

CDR3 DNA: TGTGCCAGCAGTGAACAGGACAGGGGGCACGAAAAACTGTTTTTT
CDR3 protein: CASSEQDRGHEKLFF
J gene: TRBJ1-4
V gene: TRBV25-1
D gene: TRBD1
clone size: .

CDR3 DNA: TGTGCCAGCAGCCCCCCCGAGGGAGAGACCCAGTACTTC
CDR3 protein: CASSPPEGETQYF
J gene: TRBJ2-5
V gene: TRBV7-9
D gene: .
clone size: .

CDR3 DNA: TGTGCCAGCAGGGGGCTTGAGGTCATTCAGTACTTC
CDR3 protein: CASRGLEVIQYF
J gene: TRBJ2-4
V gene: TRBV6-4
D gene: .
clone size: once

CDR3 DNA: TGTGCCAGTAGTAAGTACTCGGACACTGAAGCTTTCTTT
CDR3 protein: CASSKYSDTEAFF
J gene: TRBJ1-1
V gene: TRBV19
D gene: .
clone size: .

CDR3 DNA: TGCGCCAGCAGCCAAGAATGGAGCCAGCCCCAGCATTTT
CDR3 protein: CASSQEWSQPQHF
J gene: TRBJ1-5
V gene: TRBV4-3
D gene: .
clone size: few

CDR3 DNA: TGTGCCAGCAGCCCCTCGGGGGGGCACGACATTCAGTACTTC
CDR3 protein: CASSPSGGHDIQYF
J gene: TRBJ2-4
V gene: TRBV7-3
D gene: TRBD2
clone size: .

CDR3 DNA: TGTGCCCTGGAAAGGGGAGGTCAGCCCCAGCATTTT
CDR3 protein: CALERGGQPQHF
J gene: TRBJ1-5
V gene: TRBV30
D gene: .
clone size: once

CDR3 DNA: TGTGCTGGGGGGTCGGGACGATTGAACACTGAAGCTTTCTTT
CDR3 protein: CAGGSGRLNTEAFF
J gene: TRBJ1-1
V gene: TRBV5-8
D gene: .
clone size: .

CDR3 DNA: TGTGCCAGCAGCGAGAGCTCTGGAAACACCATATATTTT
CDR3 protein: CASSESSGNTIYF
J gene: TRBJ1-3
V gene: TRBV9
D gene: .
clone size: .

CDR3 DNA: TGTGCCAGCAGTCCCCGGACTAGCGGGAGAGGTATTGAGCAGTTCTTC
CDR3 protein: CASSPRTSGRGIEQFF
J gene: TRBJ2-1
V gene: TRBV27
D gene: TRBD2
clone size: .

CDR3 DNA: TGTGCCAGCAGCAAAGGCGGCGGGTTCTCGGGCCATGAGCAGTTCTTC
CDR3 protein: CASSKGGGFSGHEQFF
J gene: TRBJ2-1
V gene: TRBV21-1
D gene: .
clone size: .

CDR3 DNA: TGTGCCAGCAGCTCTGTAGCCGCGGGAGTGACGGCCGGGGAGCTGTTTTTT
CDR3 protein: CASSSVAAGVTAGELFF
J gene: TRBJ2-2
V gene: TRBV5-4
D gene: TRBD2
clone size: .

CDR3 DNA: TGTGCCAGTTGCTCGACTGCGACCGGCTACGAGCAGTACTTC
CDR3 protein: CASCSTATGYEQYF
J gene: TRBJ2-7
V gene: TRBV19
D gene: .
clone size: .

CDR3 DNA: TGTGCCTGGAGTGCGACGCGGGGGGCGCATAAGTACTTC
CDR3 protein: CAWSATRGAHKYF
J gene: TRBJ2-7
V gene: TRBV30
D gene: TRBD2
clone size: .

CDR3 DNA: TGCGCCAGCAGCCAAGATTTGGATAGCGGGAATAATGAGCAGTTCTTC
CDR3 protein: CASSQDLDSGNNEQFF
J gene: TRBJ2-1
V gene: TRBV4-3
D gene: TRBD2
clone size: .

CDR3 DNA: TGTGCCAGCAGCAGGCCCTCGGACAGGGAGAGCACAGATACGCAGTATTTT
CDR3 protein: CASSRPSDRESTDTQYF
J gene: TRBJ2-3
V gene: TRBV21-1
D gene: .
clone size: .

CDR3 DNA: TGTGCCAGCTTTCGGGACAGGTTAGCCAAAAACAGTCAGTACTTC
CDR3 protein: CASFRDRLAKNSQYF
J gene: TRBJ2-4
V gene: TRBV6-1
D gene: TRBD1
clone size: .

CDR3 DNA: TGTGCCGTCACGGGGGGGACGGTAGATGGCTACACCTTC
CDR3 protein: CAVTGGTVDGYTF
J gene: TRBJ1-2
V gene: TRBV10-3
D gene: .
clone size: .

CDR3 DNA: TGTGCCAGCAGCTTAGACCTAGCCAAAAACAGTCAGTACTTC
CDR3 protein: CASSLDLAKNSQYF
J gene: TRBJ2-4
V gene: TRBV7-8
D gene: .
clone size: .

CDR3 DNA: TGTGCCAGCAGTCCGAGTGGGGAGGCCTCCAATGAGCAGTTCTTC
CDR3 protein: CASSPSGEASNEQFF
J gene: TRBJ2-1
V gene: TRBV6-4
D gene: .
clone size: .

CDR3 DNA: TGTGCCAGCAGCGGAGGTGGTACGCAGTATTTT
CDR3 protein: CASSGGGTQYF
J gene: TRBJ2-3
V gene: TRBV7-2
D gene: .
clone size: .

CDR3 DNA: TGTGTCAGAAGCTTAGTTAGACCCGGGGAGGGTATTAATGAAAAACTGTTTTTT
CDR3 protein: CVRSLVRPGEGINEKLFF
J gene: TRBJ1-4
V gene: TRBV7-5
D gene: .
clone size: .

CDR3 DNA: TGTGCCAGCACCTTGGGACAGGCCCGATCTGAAGCTTTCTTT
CDR3 protein: CASTLGQARSEAFF
J gene: TRBJ1-1
V gene: TRBV11-2
D gene: TRBD1
clone size: .

CDR3 DNA: TGCGCCAGCAGCCGGGGACTAGCGGGAGTGTCTGGGGCCAACGTCCTGACTTTC
CDR3 protein: CASSRGLAGVSGANVLTF
J gene: TRBJ2-6
V gene: TRBV5-1
D gene: TRBD2
clone size: once

CDR3 DNA: TGTGCCAGCACTAGACAGGCAGGCTATGGCTACACCTTC
CDR3 protein: CASTRQAGYGYTF
J gene: TRBJ1-2
V gene: TRBV6-5
D gene: .
clone size: .

CDR3 DNA: TGTGCTAGTGGAACCGGGACAGGGGGCACCTACGAGCAGTACTTC
CDR3 protein: CASGTGTGGTYEQYF
J gene: TRBJ2-7
V gene: TRBV12-5
D gene: TRBD1
clone size: .

CDR3 DNA: TGTGCCTGGAGGTCGACGGGAGCCTACGAGCAGTACTTC
CDR3 protein: CAWRSTGAYEQYF
J gene: TRBJ2-7
V gene: TRBV30
D gene: .
clone size: .

CDR3 DNA: TGTGCCAGCAGTGAAACGTCCCGGACAGCCTTC
CDR3 protein: CASSETSRTAF
J gene: TRBJ1-2
V gene: TRBV2
D gene: .
clone size: .

CDR3 DNA: TGTGCCAGTAGTATTAACGCAGGGTCCTACGAGCAGTACTTC
CDR3 protein: CASSINAGSYEQYF
J gene: TRBJ2-7
V gene: TRBV19
D gene: .
clone size: .

CDR3 DNA: TGTGCCAGCAGCCCCCGGACAGGGGAGGGGCAAGAGACCCAGTACTTC
CDR3 protein: CASSPRTGEGQETQYF
J gene: TRBJ2-5
V gene: TRBV16
D gene: TRBD1
clone size: .

CDR3 DNA: TGTGCCAGCAGCCTGGGATGGGGAGAAAGCTCTGGAAACACCATATATTTT
CDR3 protein: CASSLGWGESSGNTIYF
J gene: TRBJ1-3
V gene: TRBV11-3
D gene: .
clone size: .

CDR3 DNA: TGTGCCAGCAGCTTAGGCCGGGAGGGGGAGGCCTACGAGCAGTACTTC
CDR3 protein: CASSLGREGEAYEQYF
J gene: TRBJ2-7
V gene: TRBV13
D gene: TRBD2
clone size: .

CDR3 DNA: TGTGCCAGCAGCTACAGGGTTAACACTGAAGCTTTCTTT
CDR3 protein: CASSYRVNTEAFF
J gene: TRBJ1-1
V gene: TRBV7-6
D gene: .
clone size: once

CDR3 DNA: TGTGCCAGCAGACCCGGACTAGTGGGAGAGACCCAGTACTTC
CDR3 protein: CASRPGLVGETQYF
J gene: TRBJ2-5
V gene: TRBV11-2
D gene: TRBD2
clone size: .